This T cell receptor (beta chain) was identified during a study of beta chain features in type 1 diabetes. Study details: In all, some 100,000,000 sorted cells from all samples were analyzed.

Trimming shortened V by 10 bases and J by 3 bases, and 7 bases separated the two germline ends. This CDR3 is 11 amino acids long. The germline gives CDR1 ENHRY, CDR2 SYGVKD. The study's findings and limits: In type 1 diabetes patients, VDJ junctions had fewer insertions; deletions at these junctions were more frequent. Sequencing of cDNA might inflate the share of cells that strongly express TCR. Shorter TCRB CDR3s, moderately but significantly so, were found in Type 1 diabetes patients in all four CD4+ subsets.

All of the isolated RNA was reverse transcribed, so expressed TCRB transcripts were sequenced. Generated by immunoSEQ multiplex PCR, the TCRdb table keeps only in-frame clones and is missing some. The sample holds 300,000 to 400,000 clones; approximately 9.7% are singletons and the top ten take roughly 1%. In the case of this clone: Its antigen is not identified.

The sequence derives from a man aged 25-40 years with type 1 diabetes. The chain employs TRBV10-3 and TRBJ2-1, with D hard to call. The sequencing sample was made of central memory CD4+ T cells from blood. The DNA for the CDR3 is TGTGCCAGCTCGAACTACAATGAGCAGTTCTTC. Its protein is CASSNYNEQFF.